This T cell receptor (beta chain) derives from a study of vaccination effects on CD4 cells after COVID-19 (dated by TCRdb to 2021 to 2024). For the wider study: Each participant got two doses of an mRNA SARS-CoV-2 vaccine, either BNT162b2 or mRNA-1273. Pre-vaccine samples were collected from two convalescent patients 16 days and one week before the first dose, corresponding to 142 and 148 days after COVID-19 diagnosis. The full study included 9 to 10 COVID-19 convalescent patients and a few SARS-CoV-2-naive healthy vaccine recipients. SARS-CoV-2 spike-specific CD4+ TCR repertoires from before and after mRNA vaccination were compared in COVID-19 convalescent patients and in infection-naive vaccine recipients. In the study, cultures from other donors were sequenced using the Oncomine TCR Beta short-read assay on an Illumina iSeq 100. Points the paper makes about the study in general: At late post-vaccination timepoints, both infection-induced and vaccine-induced clones showed marked clonal contraction, consistent with waning T cell responses. For convalescent patients, new clones induced by the vaccine made up most of the post-vaccine spike-reactive repertoire, and these new clones were largely distinct from the clones induced by infection. The study was limited by a small number of convalescent patients, and early post-infection timepoints were lacking.

A word on this clone: Its antigen is currently not known. Base qualities are not provided; no much larger clone lies one nucleotide away.

Libraries were made using the immunoSEQ multiplex PCR assay. TCR beta CDR3 sequencing was performed on DNA from the cultured, isolated CD4+ T cells. From the authors' description of their analysis: Non-productive TCR sequences were removed, reads were trimmed to the CDR3 region, and CDR3s of at least 7 amino acids were retained. Antigen-specific clonotypes were identified using the MANAFEST web app by comparison of expansion in peptide wells against reference cultures. For clones to be considered positive, expansion at FDR<0.05 versus reference and all other wells, an odds ratio above 5, and a frequency above 0.1% in two replicate wells were required. A clonotype was called cross-reactive if it was significantly expanded both in SARS-CoV-2 spike wells and in at least one common cold coronavirus spike condition. CDR3 similarity was assessed by Levenshtein distance using the stringdist R package, and unrooted trees were constructed with ape in R 3.6.1. Held by TCRdb, this immuneACCESS table contains in-frame sequences only and omits some clones. Under half of the omission traces to an unresolved V gene where checked; the cause of the rest is unknown. V and J calls and clone size are given by that table; D and trimming were obtained from the DNA. The sample table records tens of thousands of clones; around 73% of these occur just once. The leading ten clones occupy roughly 30% of the sample.

V is reduced by 11 bases and J by 10 bases, leaving a spacing of 29 bases between them. From the cysteine up to the phenylalanine, the CDR3 has a length of 15 residues. Of all the DNA, just the CDR3 is kept, 45 bases in frame from base 1. Taken from the germline V gene, the CDR1 and CDR2 loops are MNHEY and SVGAGI. The ViraFEST assay stimulated PBMC with viral peptide pools and then used TCR sequencing to identify antigen-specific CD4+ T cell clonotypes by expansion. After around eleven days of culture, CD4+ T cells were isolated with the EasySep CD4+ T cell isolation kit. PCR-confirmed SARS-CoV-2 infection had occurred in convalescent patients between March and December 2020, before the Alpha, Beta and Delta variants emerged in the United States. Approximately 2.1 million PBMC per well were cultured in IMDM with approximately 5% human AB serum, 9 to 10 IU/ml IL-2 and gentamicin, plus 10 ug/ml peptides. Half of the culture medium was replaced with fresh IL-2-containing medium on days 3 and 7. Unless noted otherwise, every peptide stimulation condition was grown in triplicate wells. Using Ficoll-Paque Plus gradient centrifugation, PBMC were separated from whole blood and then either used fresh or cryopreserved at -140C. Genomic DNA was extracted from cultured CD4+ T cells with the QIAamp micro DNA kit.

The sample was CD4+ T cells from PBMCs cultured with a peptide pool, taken before COVID-19 vaccination. This clonotype was obtained from a human donor who had a prior SARS-CoV-2 infection. The chain was built from TRBV6-5 and TRBJ1-1; a weak D assignment points to TRBD1 (5 bases agree). At the DNA level, the sequence is TGTGCCGCCAAAAGATTATTCACGGTGCCGGGGGTAGCTTTCTTT. The resulting protein is CAAKRLFTVPGVAFF.